The T cell receptor beta chain under discussion was sequenced for a study of Graves' ophthalmopathy and Graves' hyperthyroidism. Findings and caveats of the study: A 13-signature model separated ophthalmopathy from stable hyperthyroidism, reaching about 91% sensitivity and approximately 81% specificity cross-validated. Blood also harbored most expanded thyroid clonotypes above 0.001 frequency.

CDR1 and CDR2 (germline): KGHDR, SFDVKD. The V segment lost 4 bases and the J segment 5 bases; nucleotides outside the gene matches: 6. The CDR3 has 15 amino acids. This clonotype is categorized as medium-sized. Its antigen remains unidentified. Diagnostic conclusions were grounded in clinical symptoms, serum thyroxine, TRAb, thyroid ultrasound and orbital computed tomography. Scientists amplified the TCR beta CDR3 regions from RNA transcripts. RT-PCR was first run with HTBI primers, then multiplex PCR in a second round. A single record per CDR3 protein comes from TCRdb applying MiXCR to the multiplex PCR reads. The data show tens of thousands of distinct CDR3 sequences, with less than 55% seen just once and roughly 4.7% held by the top ten.

This TCR was sampled from an adult woman with Graves' ophthalmopathy. Material for sequencing was peripheral blood. The genes are TRBV24-1 and TRBJ2-5, with 10 positions matching TRBD1. CDR3 in amino acids: CATSEPDRGRETQYF. CDR3 nucleotide sequence: TGTGCCACCAGTGAGCCCGACAGGGGGCGTGAGACCCAGTACTTC.